This paragraph covers one T cell receptor beta chain sequence. Antigen: not known. A split of CD4+ cells into CD45RA+ naive and CD45RA-negative memory subsets was performed. The data were taken from a study of shared clonotypes between healthy human individuals. Points from the study as a whole: The sampled material consisted only of blood, and tissue repertoires are likely to differ. Memory subsets generally showed lower estimated richness than naive subsets.

Sequencing used immunoSEQ multiplex PCR; TCRdb keeps in-frame clones, though not all of them. Of a few hundred thousand clones listed, roughly 97% are singletons. Between the trimmed V and J ends, which lost 5 bases and 2 bases, there was a span of 10 bases. The germline CDR1 and CDR2 sequences are SGHKS and YYEKEE (reference sequence). This CDR3 spans 13 amino acids. This sequence joins TRBV5-5 and TRBJ2-5; D remains ambiguous. Sequences were obtained from naive CD4+ T cells sorted from blood. Indicated subset: CD45RA+ positively selected. This receptor was taken from a woman aged 25 to 39 in good health. The CDR3 region is CASSQYGQETQYF. DNA of the CDR3: TGTGCCAGCAGTCAATACGGACAAGAGACCCAGTACTTC.